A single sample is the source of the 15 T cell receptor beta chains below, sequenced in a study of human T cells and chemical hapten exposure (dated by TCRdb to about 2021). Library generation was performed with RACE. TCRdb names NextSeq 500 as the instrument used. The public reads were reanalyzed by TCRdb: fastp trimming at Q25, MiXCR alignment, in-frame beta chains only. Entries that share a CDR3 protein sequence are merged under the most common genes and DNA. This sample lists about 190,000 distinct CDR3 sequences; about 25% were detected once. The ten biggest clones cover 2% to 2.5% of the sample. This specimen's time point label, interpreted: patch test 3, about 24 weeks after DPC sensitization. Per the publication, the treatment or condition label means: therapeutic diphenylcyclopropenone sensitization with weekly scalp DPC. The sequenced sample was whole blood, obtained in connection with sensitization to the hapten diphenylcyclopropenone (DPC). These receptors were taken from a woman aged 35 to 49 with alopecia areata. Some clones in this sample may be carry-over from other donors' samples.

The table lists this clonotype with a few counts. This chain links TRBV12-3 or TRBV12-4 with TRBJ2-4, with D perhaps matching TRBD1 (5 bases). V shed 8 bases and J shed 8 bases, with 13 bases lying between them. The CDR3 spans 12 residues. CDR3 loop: CASRRTSDIQYF. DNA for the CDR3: TGTGCCAGCCGTCGGACATCTGACATTCAGTACTTC.

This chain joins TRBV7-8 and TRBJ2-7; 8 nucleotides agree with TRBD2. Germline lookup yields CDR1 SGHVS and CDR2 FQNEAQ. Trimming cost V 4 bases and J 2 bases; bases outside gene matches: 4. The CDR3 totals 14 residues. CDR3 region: CASSWSGGPYEQYF. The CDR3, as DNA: TGTGCCAGCAGCTGGAGCGGGGGCCCCTACGAGCAGTACTTC. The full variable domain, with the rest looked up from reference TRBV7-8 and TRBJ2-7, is GAGVSQSPRYKVAKRGQDVALRCDPISGHVSLFWYQQALGQGPEFLTYFQNEAQLDKSGLPSDRFFAERPEGSVSTLKIQRTQQEDSAVYLCASSWSGGPYEQYFGPGTRLTVT.

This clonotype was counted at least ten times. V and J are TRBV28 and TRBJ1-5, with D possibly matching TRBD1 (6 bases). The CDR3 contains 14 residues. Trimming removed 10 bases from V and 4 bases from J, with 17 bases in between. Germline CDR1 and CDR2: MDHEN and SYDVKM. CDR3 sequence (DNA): TGTGCCACCAAAGGGGGGGGCCTAAATCAGCCCCAGCATTTT. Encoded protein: CATKGGGLNQPQHF.

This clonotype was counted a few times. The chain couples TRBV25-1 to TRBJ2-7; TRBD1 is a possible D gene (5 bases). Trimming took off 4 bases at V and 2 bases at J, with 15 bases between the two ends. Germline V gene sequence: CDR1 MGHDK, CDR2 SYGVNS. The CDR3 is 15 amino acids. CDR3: CASSGTQVPPYEQYF. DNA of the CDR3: TGTGCCAGCAGTGGAACACAGGTCCCACCCTACGAGCAGTACTTC.

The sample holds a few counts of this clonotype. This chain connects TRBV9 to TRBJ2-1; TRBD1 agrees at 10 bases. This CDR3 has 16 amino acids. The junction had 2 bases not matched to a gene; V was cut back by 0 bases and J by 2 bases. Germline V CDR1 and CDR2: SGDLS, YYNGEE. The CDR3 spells CASSVEGQGAYNEQFF. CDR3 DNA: TGTGCCAGCAGCGTAGAAGGACAGGGGGCCTACAATGAGCAGTTCTTC.

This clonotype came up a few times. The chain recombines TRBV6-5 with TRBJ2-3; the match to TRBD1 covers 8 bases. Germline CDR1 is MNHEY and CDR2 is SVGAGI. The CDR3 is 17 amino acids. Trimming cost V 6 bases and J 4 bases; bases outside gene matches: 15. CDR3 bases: TGTGCCAGCAGCAAAGGAAGGGGACAGGCCCATCCAGATACGCAGTATTTT. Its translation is CASSKGRGQAHPDTQYF.

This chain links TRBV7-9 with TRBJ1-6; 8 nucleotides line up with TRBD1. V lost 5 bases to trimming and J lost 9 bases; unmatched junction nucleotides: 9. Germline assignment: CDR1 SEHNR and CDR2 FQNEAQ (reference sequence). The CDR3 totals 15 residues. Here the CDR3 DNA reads TGTGCCAGCAGCCGTCGCGGACAGGGCAGTTCACCCCTCCACTTT. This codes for CASSRRGQGSSPLHF.

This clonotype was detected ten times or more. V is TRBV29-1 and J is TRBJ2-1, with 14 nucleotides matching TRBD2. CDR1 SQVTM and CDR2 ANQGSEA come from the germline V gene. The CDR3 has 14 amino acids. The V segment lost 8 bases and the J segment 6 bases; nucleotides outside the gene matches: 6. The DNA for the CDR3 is TGCAGCATAGCCGGGACTAGCGGGAGCAATGAGCAGTTCTTC. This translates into CSIAGTSGSNEQFF.

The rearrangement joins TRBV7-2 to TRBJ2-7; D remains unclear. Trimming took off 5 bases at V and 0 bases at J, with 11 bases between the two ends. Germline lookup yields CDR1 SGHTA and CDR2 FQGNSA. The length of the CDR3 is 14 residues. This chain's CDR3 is CASSPLVSSYEQYF. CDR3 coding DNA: TGTGCCAGCAGCCCCCTAGTGAGCTCCTACGAGCAGTACTTC.

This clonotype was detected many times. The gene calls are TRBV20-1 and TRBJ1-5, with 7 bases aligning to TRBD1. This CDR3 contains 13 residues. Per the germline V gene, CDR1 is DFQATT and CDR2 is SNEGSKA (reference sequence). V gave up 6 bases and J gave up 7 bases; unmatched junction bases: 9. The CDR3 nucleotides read TGCAGTGCGCTCACAGGGGCTAGCCAGCCCCAGCATTTT. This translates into CSALTGASQPQHF.

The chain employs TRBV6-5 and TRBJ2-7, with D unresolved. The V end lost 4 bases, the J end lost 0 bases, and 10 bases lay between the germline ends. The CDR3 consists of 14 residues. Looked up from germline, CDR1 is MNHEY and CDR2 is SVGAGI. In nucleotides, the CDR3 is TGTGCCAGCAGTTCCGCTAGAAGCTCCTACGAGCAGTACTTC. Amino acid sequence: CASSSARSSYEQYF.

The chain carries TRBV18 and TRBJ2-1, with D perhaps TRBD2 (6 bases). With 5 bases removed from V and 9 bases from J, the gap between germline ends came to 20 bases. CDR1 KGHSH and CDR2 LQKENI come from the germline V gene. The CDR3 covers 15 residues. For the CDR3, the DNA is TGTGCCAGCTCAGACCCGGGACTGCCTCCCGGTGAGCAGTTCTTC. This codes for CASSDPGLPPGEQFF.

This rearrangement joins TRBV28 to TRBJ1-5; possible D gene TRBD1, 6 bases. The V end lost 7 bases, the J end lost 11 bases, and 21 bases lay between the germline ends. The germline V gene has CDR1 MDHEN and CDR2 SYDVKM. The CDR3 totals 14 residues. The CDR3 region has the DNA TGTGCCAGCATCATAGGGGGTTCCCTCGGGGCCCAGCATTTT. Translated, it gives CASIIGGSLGAQHF.

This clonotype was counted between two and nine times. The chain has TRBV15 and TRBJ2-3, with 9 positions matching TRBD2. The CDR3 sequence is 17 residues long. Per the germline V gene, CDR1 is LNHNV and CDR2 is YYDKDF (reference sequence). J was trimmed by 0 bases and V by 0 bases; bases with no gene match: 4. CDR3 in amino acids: CATSRDSTSGSTDTQYF. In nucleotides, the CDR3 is TGTGCCACCAGCAGAGACTCGACTAGCGGTAGCACAGATACGCAGTATTTT.

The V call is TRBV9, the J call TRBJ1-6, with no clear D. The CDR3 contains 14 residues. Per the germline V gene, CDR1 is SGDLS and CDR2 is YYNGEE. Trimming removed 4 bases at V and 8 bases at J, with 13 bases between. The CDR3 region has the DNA TGTGCCAGCAGCCCACAGCTTTCGGATTCACCCCTCCACTTT. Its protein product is CASSPQLSDSPLHF.